The clone carrying this TCR beta chain has at least ten counts. Via MiXCR, TCRdb re-called the 5' RACE reads, giving one row per CDR3 protein. In the table there are fewer than 60,000 distinct CDR3 sequences, about 28% of which are singletons. Source material: naive CD4+ T cells sorted from blood. As for subset: naive CD4+ T cells, CD4+CD45RA+CD25-. This receptor was obtained from a female donor with breast cancer.

This CDR3 is CASKPKGRQETQYF. In nucleotides, the CDR3 is TGTGCCAGCAAGCCGAAGGGACGACAAGAGACCCAGTACTTC. The rearrangement links TRBV12-3 or TRBV12-4 to TRBJ2-5; TRBD1 or TRBD2 may be the D gene (5 bases each). V was pared by 7 bases and J by 2 bases, with 14 bases between. The CDR3 covers 14 residues.